This T cell receptor beta chain was sequenced in a study of human T cells and chemical hapten exposure. Time point reported: pre-sensitization, week 0. Stated treatment: therapeutic diphenylcyclopropenone sensitization with weekly scalp DPC. MiXCR, run by TCRdb on the RACE reads, gives a single entry per CDR3 protein. The sample lists some 74,000 distinct CDR3 sequences; 11% to 15% were seen once. The specimen comprised whole blood, sampled in connection with sensitization to the hapten diphenylcyclopropenone (DPC). The TCR was taken from a woman aged 50 to 65 with alopecia areata. Some clones in this sample may be carry-over from other donors' samples.

The DNA for the CDR3 is TGCAGCGTTGAAAATCCGGAATTGTATGGCTACACCTTC. This sequence encodes CSVENPELYGYTF. The chain employs TRBV29-1 and TRBJ1-2; D is unresolved. The CDR3 is 13 amino acids. V lost 2 bases and J 5 bases, leaving 12 bases between the germline ends. The germline gives CDR1 SQVTM, CDR2 ANQGSEA. Supplemented by reference TRBV29-1 and TRBJ1-2, the full variable domain reads SAVISQKPSRDICQRGTSLTIQCQVDSQVTMMFWYRQQPGQSLTLIATANQGSEATYESGFVIDKFPISRPNLTFSTLTVSNMSPEDSSIYLCSVENPELYGYTFGSGTRLTVV.